One sample yielded the 3 T cell receptor beta chains listed below, sequenced in a study of CD8 T cells in Susac syndrome. Random hexamers were used to reverse transcribe an amount of about 0.45 to 1 ug RNA. Each CDR3 protein gets one entry after TCRdb re-called the immunoSEQ multiplex PCR reads with MiXCR. The sample includes 170,000 or so distinct CDR3 sequences, around 94% of them seen just once. The sample taken for sequencing was CD4+ T cells from PBMCs. Receptor source: a human donor with Susac syndrome.

The rearrangement joins TRBV23-1 to TRBJ2-3; D is tentatively TRBD1 or TRBD2 (6 bases each). TRBV23-1 has ORF status, its function being uncertain. V lost 4 bases and J 4 bases, leaving 15 bases between the germline ends. This CDR3 is 15 amino acids long. The CDR3 DNA reads as TGCGCCAGCAGTCTCTCCCGAGGGGGGTCAGATACGCAGTATTTT. Its translation is CASSLSRGGSDTQYF.

The CDR3 region has the DNA TGTGCCATCAGTTCGGACAGGGAATATGGCTACACCTTC. Its translation: CAISSDREYGYTF. V usage is TRBV10-3 and J usage is TRBJ1-2; 8 bases are a match to TRBD1. Trimming at V came to 5 bases and at J to 5 bases, leaving 4 bases not matched to a gene. This CDR3 spans 13 amino acids. Germline CDR1 reads ENHRY; CDR2 reads SYGVKD.

The V gene is TRBV12-3 or TRBV12-4, the J gene TRBJ1-1; D gene ambiguous. The CDR3 is 10 amino acids. V was cut by 3 bases and J by 6 bases, with 2 bases left in between. The CDR3 protein is CASSLAEAFF. CDR3 nucleotides: TGTGCCAGCAGTTTGGCTGAAGCTTTCTTT.